Presented here are 20 T cell receptor beta chains from one specimen sequenced in a study of blood T cell repertoires in COVID-19. Data came from immunoSEQ multiplex PCR; TCRdb stores just in-frame clones and leaves some out. The sample yields more than 200,000 clones, around 84% seen once. The sample comprised peripheral blood. The receptors shown here come from a woman older than 75 with COVID-19, enrolled during active disease.

This clone was seen only once. The chain is built from TRBV6-5 and TRBJ1-1; 12 bases align to TRBD1. Per the germline V gene, CDR1 is MNHEY and CDR2 is SVGAGI. The V segment lost 6 bases and the J segment 4 bases; nucleotides outside the gene matches: 6. This CDR3 is built from 15 residues. CDR3 in amino acids: CASSGDRGRATEAFF. The CDR3, as DNA: TGTGCCAGCAGCGGGGACAGGGGGCGCGCCACTGAAGCTTTCTTT.

V and J are TRBV27 and TRBJ1-4; 8 bases map to TRBD1. Germline-derived CDR1 and CDR2 are MNHEY and SMNVEV (reference sequence). Trimming removed 6 bases from V and 8 bases from J; junction bases left unmatched: 17. The CDR3 consists of 17 residues. The CDR3 protein is CASRPGTGLPRGEKLFF. CDR3 bases: TGTGCCAGCAGGCCCGGGACAGGCCTTCCCCGGGGGGAAAAACTGTTTTTT.

V gene TRBV5-1 combines with J gene TRBJ2-1, with 10 bases lining up with TRBD2. Unmatched junction bases numbered 3, after V lost 7 bases and J lost 2 bases. Germline CDR1 SGHRS, CDR2 YFSETQ. The CDR3 loop spans 14 amino acids. The CDR3 loop is CASGSGGAYNEQFF. For the CDR3, the DNA is TGCGCCAGCGGGAGCGGGGGGGCCTACAATGAGCAGTTCTTC.

The V call is TRBV7-8, the J call TRBJ1-1, with a tentative D call TRBD1 (5 bases). Per germline, CDR1 SGHVS and CDR2 FQNEAQ. The ends were cut back, 5 bases at V and 0 bases at J, with 16 bases in the middle. This CDR3 has 16 amino acids. The CDR3 DNA reads as TGTGCCAGCAGCCCATACGTGGGGGGGATGAACACTGAAGCTTTCTTT. It encodes CASSPYVGGMNTEAFF.

This clone appeared a single time. This chain uses TRBV9 with TRBJ1-3; unclear D gene. V lost 0 bases and J 9 bases, leaving 16 bases between the germline ends. Germline lookup yields CDR1 SGDLS and CDR2 YYNGEE. The CDR3 runs to 15 residues. CDR3: CASSVGAGRPGTIYF. CDR3 coding DNA: TGTGCCAGCAGCGTAGGGGCCGGGAGACCTGGCACCATATATTTT.

CDR3 bases: TGCGCCAGCAGCTCCACACCGATTCAGGGTTCCGGTGAAAAACTGTTTTTT. As protein: CASSSTPIQGSGEKLFF. The chain links TRBV5-1 to TRBJ1-4, with D possibly matching TRBD1 (5 bases). CDR3 length: 17 residues. Trimming pared 3 bases from V and 7 bases from J, leaving 22 bases between. Germline V lookup: CDR1 SGHRS, CDR2 YFSETQ.

The genes are TRBV6-5 and TRBJ2-5; 7 nucleotides match TRBD2. The CDR3 sequence is 12 residues long. CDR1 is MNHEY, CDR2 SVGAGI, per germline. V was pared by 4 bases and J by 4 bases, with 0 bases of the junction left unmatched. The chain's CDR3 is CASSWGGETQYF. CDR3 sequence (DNA): TGTGCCAGCAGTTGGGGGGGAGAGACCCAGTACTTC.

The V and J genes are TRBV27 and TRBJ1-1; 7 nucleotides align to TRBD1. Germline CDR1 and CDR2: MNHEY and SMNVEV (reference sequence). This CDR3 has 15 amino acids. V lost 7 bases, J lost 0 bases, and 8 bases stayed unmatched. CDR3 DNA sequence: TGTGCCAGCAAAACAGGACAGGCCCTGAACACTGAAGCTTTCTTT. It yields the protein CASKTGQALNTEAFF.

The table lists this clone with a few counts. CDR3: CASSPGPRRDTEAFF. In nucleotides, the CDR3 is TGTGCCAGCAGTCCCGGACCTAGGCGGGACACTGAAGCTTTCTTT. This rearrangement joins TRBV5-5 to TRBJ1-1; unclear D gene. The CDR3 loop spans 15 amino acids. V lost 5 bases, J lost 3 bases, and 17 bases lay in between. Germline V gives CDR1 SGHKS, CDR2 YYEKEE (reference sequence).

This clone has a single count. The V call is TRBV10-3, the J call TRBJ1-4, with D possibly being TRBD1 (5 bases). Trimming stripped 5 bases from V and 6 bases from J, with 10 bases between. The V gene's germline CDR1 is ENHRY and CDR2 SYGVKD. This CDR3 is built from 13 residues. The CDR3 DNA reads TGTGCCATCAGTCCCCGGGACTATGAAAAACTGTTTTTT. Encoded protein: CAISPRDYEKLFF.

The genes are TRBV10-3 and TRBJ2-6; possibly TRBD1 for D (6 bases). The germline CDR1 and CDR2 sequences are ENHRY and SYGVKD. The V end lost 6 bases, the J end lost 1 base, and 19 bases lay between the germline ends. This CDR3 has 18 residues. The CDR3 here is CAIRAGTPSSSGANVLTF. In DNA, the CDR3 is TGTGCCATCAGGGCCGGGACACCCTCGTCGTCTGGGGCCAACGTCCTGACTTTC.

V is TRBV7-7 and J is TRBJ2-1; 10 positions match TRBD2. The CDR3 length is 16 residues. Germline CDR1 reads SSHAT; CDR2 reads FNYEAQ (reference sequence). The V and J ends lost 0 bases and 9 bases, in that order; junction bases with no gene match: 8. The CDR3 sequence is CASSLALAGGVGEQFF. The CDR3 coding sequence is TGTGCCAGCAGCTTAGCGTTAGCGGGGGGAGTGGGTGAGCAGTTCTTC.

The V call is TRBV27, the J call TRBJ2-7; possible D gene TRBD2, 6 bases. Trimming took 5 bases from V and 7 from J, leaving 18 bases between them. The germline V gene encodes CDR1 MNHEY and CDR2 SMNVEV (reference sequence). The CDR3 totals 14 residues. The CDR3 DNA reads as TGTGCCAGCAGTCGCCGGGGGTCCGAGTTGGAGCAGTACGTC. Its protein product is CASSRRGSELEQYV.

This clone has only one observation. This sequence joins TRBV10-3 and TRBJ1-3; 9 bases line up with TRBD1. CDR1 and CDR2 (germline): ENHRY, SYGVKD. This CDR3 has 17 amino acids. V lost 3 bases, J lost 4 bases, and 10 bases stayed unmatched. Here the CDR3 reads CAISDPAAGTGGNTIYF. In nucleotides, the CDR3 is TGTGCCATCAGTGACCCCGCGGCCGGGACAGGGGGAAACACCATATATTTT.

CDR3 nucleotide sequence: TGTGCCAGTAGTATCCCGACAGGGGGGGGAACCACTGAAGCTTTCTTT. Its translation: CASSIPTGGGTTEAFF. The chain recombines TRBV19 with TRBJ1-1, with 9 bases aligning to TRBD1. Germline V CDR1 and CDR2: LNHDA, SQIVND (reference sequence). The CDR3 consists of 16 residues. V lost 3 bases, J lost 4 bases, and 9 bases stayed unmatched. The full variable domain, in which reference TRBV19 and TRBJ1-1 provide the parts outside the CDR3, is DGGITQSPKYLFRKEGQNVTLSCEQNLNHDAMYWYRQDPGQGLRLIYYSQIVNDFQKGDIAEGYSVSREKKESFPLTVTSAQKNPTAFYLCASSIPTGGGTTEAFFGQGTRLTVV.

This sequence joins TRBV10-3 and TRBJ1-2, with D possibly TRBD1 on 5 matching bases. Trimming pared 3 bases from V and 10 bases from J, leaving 18 bases between. The germline V gene has CDR1 ENHRY and CDR2 SYGVKD. The CDR3 runs to 14 residues. The CDR3 loop reads CAISDVDNQIDYTF. CDR3 DNA sequence: TGTGCCATCAGTGACGTGGACAACCAAATCGACTACACCTTC.

The rearrangement links TRBV9 to TRBJ2-1, with 15 bases lining up with TRBD2. Germline V lookup: CDR1 SGDLS, CDR2 YYNGEE. The ends lost 4 bases at V and 0 bases at J; junction bases unmatched: 11. This CDR3 spans 20 amino acids. CDR3 coding DNA: TGTGCCAGCAGCTCACAATCCGGGACTAGCGGGGGGAACTCCTACAATGAGCAGTTCTTC. Amino acid sequence: CASSSQSGTSGGNSYNEQFF.

CDR3 sequence: CASSPRTGGDYGYTF. In nucleotides, the CDR3 is TGTGCCAGCTCACCCCGTACAGGGGGCGACTATGGCTACACCTTC. This sequence joins TRBV18 and TRBJ1-2; 9 bases line up with TRBD1. This CDR3 is 15 amino acids long. The germline V gene encodes CDR1 KGHSH and CDR2 LQKENI. With 3 bases clipped from V and 3 bases from J, the junction kept 5 bases outside the gene matches.

The J gene is TRBJ1-1, the V gene TRBV29-1; possibly TRBD1 for D (6 bases). This CDR3 region has 13 residues. CDR1 and CDR2 (germline): SQVTM, ANQGSEA. Trimming took 7 bases from V and 0 from J, leaving 12 bases between them. CDR3 in amino acids: CSAGTLMNTEAFF. CDR3 nucleotides: TGCAGCGCTGGGACACTTATGAACACTGAAGCTTTCTTT. Variable domain in full (rest from reference TRBV29-1 and TRBJ1-1): SAVISQKPSRDICQRGTSLTIQCQVDSQVTMMFWYRQQPGQSLTLIATANQGSEATYESGFVIDKFPISRPNLTFSTLTVSNMSPEDSSIYLCSAGTLMNTEAFFGQGTRLTVV.

The chain carries TRBV11-2 and TRBJ1-4, with D possibly matching TRBD1 (5 bases). The CDR3 contains 14 residues. Trimming cost V 5 bases and J 8 bases, with 15 bases left between them. Germline V gene sequence: CDR1 SGHAT, CDR2 FQNNGV. CDR3 nucleotides: TGTGCCAGCAGCCTCGGGACCGCGGGGGAAAAACTGTTTTTT. Translation gives CASSLGTAGEKLFF.